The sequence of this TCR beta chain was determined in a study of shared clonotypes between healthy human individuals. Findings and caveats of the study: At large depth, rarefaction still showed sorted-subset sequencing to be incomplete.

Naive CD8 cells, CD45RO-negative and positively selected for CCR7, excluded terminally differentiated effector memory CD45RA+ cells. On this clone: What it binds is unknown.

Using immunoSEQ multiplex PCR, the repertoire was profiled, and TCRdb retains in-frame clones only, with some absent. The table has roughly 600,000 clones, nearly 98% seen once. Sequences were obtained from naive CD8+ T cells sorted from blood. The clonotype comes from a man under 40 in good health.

The CDR3 loop is CASSPSRGTQYF. CDR3 in DNA: TGTGCCAGCAGCCCCTCAAGGGGTACGCAGTATTTT. J is TRBJ2-3 and V is TRBV9, with D maybe TRBD1 (5 bases). Between the trimmed V and J ends, which lost 4 bases and 8 bases, there was a span of 11 bases. This CDR3 is built from 12 residues. Germline V CDR1 and CDR2: SGDLS, YYNGEE.